This record concerns one T cell receptor (beta chain) sequence. What it recognizes is unknown. These data are taken from a study of CD8 T cells in Susac syndrome. Broader study findings: Susac-specific public clones found in total CD8+ repertoires numbered some 17, and those in CD8+ TEMRA repertoires numbered about five.

The RNA input was about 0.5 to 1 ug, and it was reverse transcribed with random hexamers. TCRdb analysed the immunoSEQ multiplex PCR reads with MiXCR anew, one entry per CDR3 protein. The sample consists of some 140,000 distinct CDR3 sequences, just under 95% of them appearing once. Germline V CDR1 and CDR2: SGDLS, YYNGEE. This CDR3 has 16 amino acids. V was cut by 7 bases and J by 6 bases, with 23 bases left in between. The V call is TRBV9, the J call TRBJ2-1, with D possibly matching TRBD2 (7 bases). The sequenced material came from CD8+ T cells from PBMCs. The receptor was derived from a human donor with Susac syndrome. DNA of the CDR3: TGTGCCAGCGCAAAGGGAGGGGGATCAGGACGCAATGAGCAGTTCTTC. It encodes CASAKGGGSGRNEQFF.